The 19 T cell receptor beta chains below all came from one sample that was sequenced in a study of T-cell reconstitution after alpha-beta-depleted transplantation in children. Library preparation (for TCRbeta) was performed with unique molecular identifiers. TCRdb recomputed calls from the PCR reads with MiXCR, one row per CDR3 protein. The table records a few hundred thousand distinct CDR3 sequences, approximately 10% of them present only once. The sequencing used PBMCs from the stem cell graft donor, collected from the stem cell graft. The receptors originated from a human donor who donated a stem cell graft to a child with acute lymphoblastic leukemia.

The chain couples TRBV5-1 to TRBJ2-3, with 9 bases that match TRBD2. Looked up from germline, CDR1 is SGHRS and CDR2 is YFSETQ. J gave up 7 bases and V 2 bases, and 11 bases lay outside the gene matches. CDR3 length: 16 amino acids. The CDR3 sequence: CASSFERGAPSHTQYF. In DNA, the CDR3 is TGCGCCAGCAGCTTTGAGCGGGGGGCCCCCTCCCATACGCAGTATTTT. Full variable domain (missing parts from reference TRBV5-1 and TRBJ2-3): KAGVTQTPRYLIKTRGQQVTLSCSPISGHRSVSWYQQTPGQGLQFLFEYFSETQRNKGNFPGRFSGRQFSNSRSEMNVSTLELGDSALYLCASSFERGAPSHTQYFGPGTRLTVL.

This chain joins TRBV12-3 or TRBV12-4 and TRBJ1-5; D is undetermined. CDR3 length: 13 amino acids. V gave up 3 bases and J gave up 6 bases, with 9 bases separating them. CDR3 in amino acids: CASSLTTSQPQHF. The DNA of the CDR3 is TGTGCCAGCAGTTTGACTACGAGTCAGCCCCAGCATTTT.

The V call is TRBV2, the J call TRBJ2-3; unclear D gene. Between the trimmed V and J ends, which lost 2 bases and 5 bases, there was a span of 11 bases. Germline CDR1 reads SNHLY; CDR2 reads FYNNEI. The CDR3 sequence is 14 residues long. The CDR3 loop reads CASSENTLGDTQYF. The CDR3 DNA sequence: TGTGCCAGCAGTGAAAACACCTTGGGAGATACGCAGTATTTT.

This clonotype was found many times. The chain carries TRBV9 and TRBJ2-2, with 12 bases identical to TRBD2. The CDR3 has 17 residues. Germline CDR1 reads SGDLS; CDR2 reads YYNGEE. J gave up 4 bases and V 4 bases, and 8 bases lay outside the gene matches. CDR3 nucleotide sequence: TGTGCCAGCAGCCCACCAGGACTAGCGGGGATCACCGGGGAGCTGTTTTTT. Amino acids: CASSPPGLAGITGELFF.

This chain links TRBV18 with TRBJ1-5; D is uncertain. The germline V and J ends were trimmed by 3 bases and 6 bases, with 15 bases remaining between them. Germline-derived CDR1 and CDR2 are KGHSH and LQKENI. The CDR3 has 15 residues. CDR3 DNA: TGTGCCAGCTCACCTTCAAGGAGTCCAAGTCAGCCCCAGCATTTT. Amino acid sequence: CASSPSRSPSQPQHF.

Only a few counts were recorded for this clonotype. The rearrangement links TRBV28 to TRBJ2-5, with D perhaps TRBD1 (6 bases). CDR1 and CDR2 (germline): MDHEN, SYDVKM. V was clipped by 6 bases and J by 0 bases, with 14 bases between them. The CDR3 sequence is 15 residues long. CDR3 in DNA: TGTGCCAGCAGGGAGGACAGCAGACACCAAGAGACCCAGTACTTC. Its translation is CASREDSRHQETQYF.

This clonotype was counted at least ten times. The rearrangement uses TRBV11-1 and TRBJ2-1; 10 bases align to TRBD2. Germline V gene data show CDR1 as SGHAT and CDR2 as FQDESV (reference sequence). Trimming at V came to 2 bases and at J to 6 bases, leaving 4 bases not matched to a gene. The CDR3 length is 15 residues. The CDR3 bases are TGTGCCAGCAGCTTAACTAGCGGGACCGGCAATGAGCAGTTCTTC. Residues: CASSLTSGTGNEQFF.

The genes are TRBV29-1 and TRBJ1-2; tentative D call: TRBD1 (5 bases). V lost 4 bases, J lost 4 bases, and 10 bases lay in between. Germline V gene lookup returns CDR1 SQVTM and CDR2 ANQGSEA. The CDR3 has 12 amino acids. The CDR3 loop is CSVVTGTYGYTF. The CDR3 bases are TGCAGCGTTGTTACGGGGACCTATGGCTACACCTTC.

This clonotype appeared many times. The chain recombines TRBV6-5 with TRBJ1-6, with D unresolved. CDR3 length equals 15 residues. V lost 1 base to trimming and J lost 7 bases, with 11 bases between them. Germline CDR1 reads MNHEY; CDR2 reads SVGAGI. CDR3 sequence reads: CASSYFLAANSPLHF. The CDR3 region has the DNA TGTGCCAGCAGTTACTTTTTGGCAGCAAATTCACCCCTCCACTTT.

This clonotype was recorded at least ten times. The chain links TRBV24-1 to TRBJ2-1, with a weak D call TRBD1 (6 bases). Germline-derived CDR1 and CDR2 are KGHDR and SFDVKD. The length of the CDR3 is 15 residues. Trimming left V 3 bases short and J 0 bases short, with 8 bases between. The CDR3 sequence: CATSDRGSSYNEQFF. CDR3 DNA sequence: TGTGCCACCAGTGATAGGGGGAGCTCCTACAATGAGCAGTTCTTC.

This clonotype was detected many times. CDR3: CASSQAGTVQETQYF. The CDR3 DNA sequence: TGCGCCAGCAGCCAAGCTGGGACTGTTCAAGAGACCCAGTACTTC. V usage is TRBV4-1 and J usage is TRBJ2-5, with a tentative D call TRBD2 (6 bases). Deletions cut 1 base from V and 2 bases from J, with 11 bases between. Germline loops: CDR1 MGHRA, CDR2 YSYEKL. The CDR3 has 15 residues.

This sequence joins TRBV15 and TRBJ1-1, with unresolved D. Germline V gene lookup returns CDR1 LNHNV and CDR2 YYDKDF (reference sequence). The V end was cut by 3 bases, the J end by 2 bases, with 7 bases between. The CDR3 is made up of 13 amino acids. CDR3 nucleotides: TGTGCCACCAGCAGGAGCCCAAACACTGAAGCTTTCTTT. Translating it yields CATSRSPNTEAFF.

This clonotype turned up a few times. The CDR3 is CASSPLPGLLVADTQYF. CDR3 coding DNA: TGTGCCAGCAGCCCTTTACCGGGACTCCTAGTGGCGGATACGCAGTATTTT. The rearrangement links TRBV12-3 or TRBV12-4 to TRBJ2-3, with D possibly being TRBD2 (6 bases). The length of the CDR3 is 17 residues. Trimming pared 6 bases from V and 6 bases from J, leaving 25 bases between.

This clonotype was seen at least ten times. The genes are TRBV5-6 and TRBJ2-1, with D uncertain. V was shortened by 1 base and J by 2 bases, with 7 bases between the two germline ends. The CDR3 runs 14 residues. Looked up from germline, CDR1 is SGHDT and CDR2 is YYEEEE. DNA of the CDR3: TGTGCCAGCAGCTTGTACGCGGCCTACAATGAGCAGTTCTTC. Its translation is CASSLYAAYNEQFF.

Here the CDR3 reads CASSESLGQGADTQYF. For the CDR3, the DNA is TGCGCCAGCAGTGAGTCCTTGGGACAGGGGGCAGATACGCAGTATTTT. This chain uses TRBV10-1 with TRBJ2-3; 11 positions agree with TRBD1. This CDR3 comprises 16 residues. V dropped 0 bases and J dropped 4; count of bases not matched to a gene: 3. Germline CDR1 and CDR2: WNHNN and SYGVQD (reference sequence).

This clonotype was seen a handful of times. The V gene is TRBV6-2 or TRBV6-3, the J gene TRBJ1-5, with D possibly being TRBD1 (5 bases). The CDR3 extends over 14 amino acids. Germline-derived CDR1 and CDR2 are MNHEY and SVGEGT. V dropped 5 bases and J dropped 2 bases, with 10 bases sitting between them. The CDR3 bases are TGTGCCAGCAGTATGGGGGGGGGCAATCAGCCCCAGCATTTT. It codes for CASSMGGGNQPQHF.

This clonotype was recorded at least ten times. The chain links TRBV12-3 or TRBV12-4 to TRBJ1-1; D is ambiguous. This CDR3 region has 13 residues. V dropped 7 bases and J dropped 1 base, with 10 bases sitting between them. CDR3 amino acids: CASNLATNTEAFF. Written as DNA, the CDR3 is TGTGCCAGCAACCTGGCCACGAACACTGAAGCTTTCTTT.

The V call is TRBV3-1, the J call TRBJ2-1; 11 positions match TRBD2. CDR3 length: 15 amino acids. The germline gives CDR1 LGHDT, CDR2 YNNKEL (reference sequence). V lost 6 bases, J lost 9 bases, and 10 bases stayed unmatched. The CDR3 protein is CASSHVAGGPGEQFF. CDR3 DNA sequence: TGTGCCAGCAGTCACGTAGCGGGGGGGCCCGGTGAGCAGTTCTTC.

This clonotype occurred many times. The V and J genes are TRBV6-1 and TRBJ1-3, with D perhaps matching TRBD1 (5 bases). The CDR3 extends over 16 amino acids. CDR1 is MNHNS, CDR2 SASEGT, per germline. Trimming cost V 6 bases and J 0 bases, with 15 bases left between them. The CDR3 region has the DNA TGTGCCAGCAGGGCGGTCGGGGGTGGCTCTGGAAACACCATATATTTT. It codes for CASRAVGGGSGNTIYF.